Below, 13 T cell receptor beta chains from the same sample are listed, as sequenced in a study of CD8 T cells in ankylosing spondylitis. TCRdb re-called the 5' RACE reads with MiXCR, one entry per CDR3 protein. The sample has just over 350,000 distinct CDR3 sequences, around 20% seen once. The source material was blood, either unsorted or a sorted T cell fraction (not recorded which). These receptors all come from a male donor with ankylosing spondylitis or in good health (not recorded which).

This clonotype has only a few counts. This rearrangement joins TRBV11-2 to TRBJ2-1; tentatively, D is TRBD2 (6 bases). The ends were cut back, 3 bases at V and 9 bases at J, with 18 bases in the middle. The CDR3 has 15 residues. Germline V gene lookup returns CDR1 SGHAT and CDR2 FQNNGV. The CDR3 coding sequence is TGTGCCAGCAGCTTGAACCTCCTACCGGAGGGTGAGCAGTTCTTC. Amino acid sequence: CASSLNLLPEGEQFF.

This clonotype was detected a few times. The V call is TRBV7-8, the J call TRBJ2-1; D tentatively fits TRBD1 or TRBD2 (5 bases each). Germline loops: CDR1 SGHVS, CDR2 FQNEAQ. This CDR3 contains 16 residues. Trimming left V 4 bases short and J 0 bases short, with 13 bases between. The CDR3 coding sequence is TGTGCCAGCAGCTCTATTCCGGGGCCCTCCTACAATGAGCAGTTCTTC. Its protein is CASSSIPGPSYNEQFF. Looking up the rest from reference TRBV7-8 and TRBJ2-1 gives the full variable domain: GAGVSQSPRYKVAKRGQDVALRCDPISGHVSLFWYQQALGQGPEFLTYFQNEAQLDKSGLPSDRFFAERPEGSVSTLKIQRTQQEDSAVYLCASSSIPGPSYNEQFFGPGTRLTVL.

The chain recombines TRBV5-4 with TRBJ2-7, with D perhaps matching TRBD1 (6 bases). The V gene lost 2 bases and the J gene lost 5 bases, with 14 bases spanning the gap. Per germline, CDR1 SGHNT and CDR2 YYREEE (reference sequence). This CDR3 comprises 14 residues. The CDR3 loop reads CASSLGGSGDEQYF. CDR3 DNA: TGTGCCAGCAGCTTAGGGGGTTCAGGCGACGAGCAGTACTTC.

This clonotype appeared a few times. This chain links TRBV27 with TRBJ2-3, with 8 bases identical to TRBD1. The V gene's germline CDR1 is MNHEY and CDR2 SMNVEV (reference sequence). After removal of 7 bases from V and 1 base from J, the junction contained 13 bases not matched to a gene. CDR3 length: 17 amino acids. The CDR3 nucleotides are TGTGCCAGCACTCTCCTCCCGGGACAGGTCGGCACAGATACGCAGTATTTT. Translating it yields CASTLLPGQVGTDTQYF.

The chain has TRBV27 and TRBJ2-7; 7 bases map to TRBD2. This CDR3 is built from 15 residues. CDR1 and CDR2 (germline): MNHEY, SMNVEV (reference sequence). Trimming took 2 bases from V and 3 from J; bases not matched to a gene: 7. Here the CDR3 reads CASSLRGGTGYEQYF. CDR3 sequence (DNA): TGTGCCAGCAGTTTACGGGGAGGGACGGGCTACGAGCAGTACTTC.

The rearrangement links TRBV29-1 to TRBJ2-1; 10 bases map to TRBD2. Germline CDR1 SQVTM, CDR2 ANQGSEA. Unmatched junction bases numbered 16, after V lost 7 bases and J lost 7 bases. The CDR3 covers 16 residues. CDR3 in amino acids: CSADSGGSLGRNEQFF. The CDR3 nucleotides read TGCAGCGCGGATAGCGGGGGGTCATTGGGGCGGAATGAGCAGTTCTTC.

V is TRBV4-1 and J is TRBJ2-7, with 12 bases that match TRBD1. Germline CDR1 MGHRA, CDR2 YSYEKL. The CDR3 runs 15 residues. Trimming cost V 3 bases and J 3 bases; bases outside gene matches: 3. Here the CDR3 DNA reads TGCGCCAGCAGCCAGGGACAGGGGGCGGTCTACGAGCAGTACTTC. The encoded protein is CASSQGQGAVYEQYF.

This chain links TRBV3-1 with TRBJ2-1; 13 bases match TRBD2. The CDR3 is 15 amino acids. Trimming at V came to 3 bases and at J to 5 bases, leaving 1 base not matched to a gene. CDR1 LGHDT and CDR2 YNNKEL come from the germline V gene (reference sequence). As DNA, the CDR3 is TGTGCCAGCAGCCACGGGACTAGCGGGAACAATGAGCAGTTCTTC. Encoded protein: CASSHGTSGNNEQFF.

This clonotype came up a few times. This sequence joins TRBV7-8 and TRBJ2-1; tentatively, D is TRBD1 (5 bases). The CDR3 runs to 17 residues. Germline V lookup: CDR1 SGHVS, CDR2 FQNEAQ. Trimming stripped 5 bases from V and 3 bases from J, with 20 bases between. CDR3 bases: TGTGCCAGCAGCCATTCGGCGCGGCAGGGAAACTACAATGAGCAGTTCTTC. This translates into CASSHSARQGNYNEQFF.

This clonotype was counted a few times. This chain connects TRBV9 to TRBJ1-1; TRBD1 matches at 7 bases. From germline, CDR1 is SGDLS and CDR2 YYNGEE. The CDR3 is 18 amino acids. V shed 4 bases, J shed 2 bases, and the junction held 17 bases outside the gene matches. CDR3 amino acids: CASSPRTGAFMRNTEAFF. The CDR3, as DNA: TGTGCCAGCAGCCCGAGAACAGGGGCTTTCATGAGAAACACTGAAGCTTTCTTT. Full variable domain (remainder filled in from reference TRBV9 and TRBJ1-1): DSGVTQTPKHLITATGQRVTLRCSPRSGDLSVYWYQQSLDQGLQFLIQYYNGEERAKGNILERFSAQQFPDLHSELNLSSLELGDSALYFCASSPRTGAFMRNTEAFFGQGTRLTVV.

The chain recombines TRBV4-2 with TRBJ2-7, with D unclear. From germline, CDR1 is LGHNA and CDR2 YNFKEQ. V was cut by 0 bases and J by 4 bases, with 10 bases left in between. The CDR3 runs to 14 residues. The CDR3 nucleotides read TGTGCCAGCAGCCAAGAAGTAGGACCGTACGAGCAGTACTTC. This encodes CASSQEVGPYEQYF.

This clonotype was seen a few times. V usage is TRBV29-1 and J usage is TRBJ2-7; 8 positions agree with TRBD1. The junction had 14 bases not matched to a gene; V was cut back by 4 bases and J by 0 bases. The germline V gene has CDR1 SQVTM and CDR2 ANQGSEA. The length of the CDR3 is 17 residues. CDR3 sequence reads: CSVGQGAPGVSSYEQYF. The DNA for the CDR3 is TGCAGCGTTGGTCAGGGGGCGCCGGGGGTAAGCTCCTACGAGCAGTACTTC.

The chain employs TRBV12-3 or TRBV12-4 and TRBJ1-2, with 8 nucleotides matching TRBD1. V was pared by 7 bases and J by 2 bases, with 9 bases of the junction left unmatched. This CDR3 has 15 amino acids. The CDR3 protein is CASTVTGDINYGYTF. The CDR3, as DNA: TGTGCCAGCACCGTGACAGGGGACATAAACTATGGCTACACCTTC.